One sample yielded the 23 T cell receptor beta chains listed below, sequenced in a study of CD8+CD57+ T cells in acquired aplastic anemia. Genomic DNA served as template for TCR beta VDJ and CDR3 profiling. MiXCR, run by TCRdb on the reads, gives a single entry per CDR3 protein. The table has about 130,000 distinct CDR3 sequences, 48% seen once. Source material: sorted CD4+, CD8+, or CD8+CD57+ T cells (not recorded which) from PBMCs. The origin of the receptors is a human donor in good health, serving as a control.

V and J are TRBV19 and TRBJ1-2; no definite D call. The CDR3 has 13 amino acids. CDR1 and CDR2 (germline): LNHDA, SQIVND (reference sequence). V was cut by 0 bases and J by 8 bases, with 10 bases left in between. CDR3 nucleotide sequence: TGTGCCAGTAGTATAGATCTAGAGGTGGGCTACACCTTC. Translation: CASSIDLEVGYTF.

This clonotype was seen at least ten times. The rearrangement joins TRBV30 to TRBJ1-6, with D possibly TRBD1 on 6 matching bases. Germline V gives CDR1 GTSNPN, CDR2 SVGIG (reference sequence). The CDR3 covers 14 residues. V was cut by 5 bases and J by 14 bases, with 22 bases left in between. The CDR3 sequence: CAWHLGQTLSTLHF. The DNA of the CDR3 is TGTGCCTGGCACCTCGGACAGACACTCTCCACCCTCCACTTT.

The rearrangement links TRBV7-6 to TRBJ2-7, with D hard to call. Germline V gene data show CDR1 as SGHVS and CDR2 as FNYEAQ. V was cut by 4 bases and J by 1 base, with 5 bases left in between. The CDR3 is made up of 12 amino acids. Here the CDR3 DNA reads TGTGCCAGCAGCTCGGCTTCCTACGAGCAGTACTTC. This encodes CASSSASYEQYF.

The CDR3 reads CASSSSTGVNSPLHF. The CDR3, as DNA: TGTGCCAGCAGCTCATCCACCGGGGTGAATTCACCCCTCCACTTT. This chain uses TRBV7-2 with TRBJ1-6; no firm D call. Per germline, CDR1 SGHTA and CDR2 FQGNSA. Trimming took off 4 bases at V and 7 bases at J, with 14 bases between the two ends. There are 15 residues in the CDR3.

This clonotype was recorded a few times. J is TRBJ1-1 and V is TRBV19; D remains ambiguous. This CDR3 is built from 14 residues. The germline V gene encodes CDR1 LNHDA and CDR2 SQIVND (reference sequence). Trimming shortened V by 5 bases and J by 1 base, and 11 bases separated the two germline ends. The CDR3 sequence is CASSPRGGNTEAFF. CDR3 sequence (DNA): TGTGCCAGTAGTCCTAGAGGAGGGAACACTGAAGCTTTCTTT.

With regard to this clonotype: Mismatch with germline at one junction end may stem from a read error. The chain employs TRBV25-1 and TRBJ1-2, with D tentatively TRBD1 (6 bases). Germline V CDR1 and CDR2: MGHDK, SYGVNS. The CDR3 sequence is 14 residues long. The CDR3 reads CTSSETGPSYGYTF. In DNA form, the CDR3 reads TGTACCAGCAGTGAAACAGGGCCTAGCTACGGCTACACCTTC.

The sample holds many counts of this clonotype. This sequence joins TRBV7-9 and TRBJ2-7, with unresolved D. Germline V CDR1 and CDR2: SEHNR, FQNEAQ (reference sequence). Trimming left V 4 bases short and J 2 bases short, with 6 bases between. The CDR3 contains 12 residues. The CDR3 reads CASSSVAYEQYF. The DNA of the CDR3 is TGTGCCAGCAGCTCTGTAGCCTACGAGCAGTACTTC.

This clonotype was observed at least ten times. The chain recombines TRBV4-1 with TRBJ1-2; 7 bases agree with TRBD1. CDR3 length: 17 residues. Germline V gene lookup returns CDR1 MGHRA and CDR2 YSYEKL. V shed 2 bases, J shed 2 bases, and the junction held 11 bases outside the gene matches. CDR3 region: CASSQRDRGRRNYGYTF. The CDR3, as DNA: TGCGCCAGCAGCCAACGGGACAGAGGGCGAAGAAACTATGGCTACACCTTC.

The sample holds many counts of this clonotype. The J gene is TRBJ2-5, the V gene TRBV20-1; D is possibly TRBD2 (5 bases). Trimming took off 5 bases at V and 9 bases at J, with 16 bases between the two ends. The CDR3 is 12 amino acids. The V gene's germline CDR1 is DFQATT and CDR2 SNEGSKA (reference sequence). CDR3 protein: CSAAEPPGAQYF. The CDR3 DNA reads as TGCAGTGCTGCGGAACCGCCCGGGGCCCAGTACTTC.

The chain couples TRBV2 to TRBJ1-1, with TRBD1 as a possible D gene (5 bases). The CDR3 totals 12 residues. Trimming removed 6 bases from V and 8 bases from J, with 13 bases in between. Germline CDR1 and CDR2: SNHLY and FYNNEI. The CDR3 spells CASSRRDGEAFF. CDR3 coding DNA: TGTGCCAGCAGCCGTAGGGACGGGGAAGCTTTCTTT. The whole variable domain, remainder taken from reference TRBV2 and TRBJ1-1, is EPEVTQTPSHQVTQMGQEVILRCVPISNHLYFYWYRQILGQKVEFLVSFYNNEISEKSEIFDDQFSVERPDGSNFTLKIRSTKLEDSAMYFCASSRRDGEAFFGQGTRLTVV.

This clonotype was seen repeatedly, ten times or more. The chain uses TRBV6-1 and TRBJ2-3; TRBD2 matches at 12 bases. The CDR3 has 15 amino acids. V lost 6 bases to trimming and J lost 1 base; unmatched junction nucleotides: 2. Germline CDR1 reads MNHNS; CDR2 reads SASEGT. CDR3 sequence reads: CASSRTSGGTDTQYF. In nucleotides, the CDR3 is TGTGCCAGCAGCCGGACTAGCGGGGGCACAGATACGCAGTATTTT.

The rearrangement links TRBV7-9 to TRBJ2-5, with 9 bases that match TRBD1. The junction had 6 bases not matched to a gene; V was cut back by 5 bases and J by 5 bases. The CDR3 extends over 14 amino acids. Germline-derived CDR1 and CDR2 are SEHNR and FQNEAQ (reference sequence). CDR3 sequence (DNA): TGTGCCAGCAGCGCTGGACAGGGGCTGGAGACCCAGTACTTC. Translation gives CASSAGQGLETQYF. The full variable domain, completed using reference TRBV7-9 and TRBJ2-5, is DTGVSQNPRHKITKRGQNVTFRCDPISEHNRLYWYRQTLGQGPEFLTYFQNEAQLEKSRLLSDRFSAERPKGSFSTLEIQRTEQGDSAMYLCASSAGQGLETQYFGPGTRLLVL.

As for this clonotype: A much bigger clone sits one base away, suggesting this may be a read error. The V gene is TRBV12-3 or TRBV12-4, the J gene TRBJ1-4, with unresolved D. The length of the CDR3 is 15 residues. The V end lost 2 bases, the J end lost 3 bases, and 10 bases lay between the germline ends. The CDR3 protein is CASSLPRNPNEKLFF. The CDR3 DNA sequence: TGTGCCAGCAGTTTACCTCGAAATCCTAATGAAAAACTGTTTTTT.

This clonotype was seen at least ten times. The CDR3 DNA is TGTGCCAGCAGCCAAAATTGGGGGGGAAGGACTGAAGCTTTCTTT. Translation gives CASSQNWGGRTEAFF. This chain joins TRBV14 and TRBJ1-1; weak D call: TRBD1 (5 bases). CDR1 SGHDN and CDR2 FVKESK come from the germline V gene. The CDR3 contains 15 residues. The germline V and J ends were trimmed by 2 bases and 5 bases, with 15 bases remaining between them. Filled out from reference TRBV14 and TRBJ1-1, the complete variable domain reads EAGVTQFPSHSVIEKGQTVTLRCDPISGHDNLYWYRRVMGKEIKFLLHFVKESKQDESGMPNNRFLAERTGGTYSTLKVQPAELEDSGVYFCASSQNWGGRTEAFFGQGTRLTVV.

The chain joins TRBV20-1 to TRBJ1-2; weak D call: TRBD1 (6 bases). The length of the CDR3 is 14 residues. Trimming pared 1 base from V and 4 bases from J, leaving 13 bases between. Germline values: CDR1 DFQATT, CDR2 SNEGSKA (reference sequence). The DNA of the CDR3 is TGCAGTGCTAGAGTGACAGGTCTTTCCTATGGCTACACCTTC. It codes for CSARVTGLSYGYTF.

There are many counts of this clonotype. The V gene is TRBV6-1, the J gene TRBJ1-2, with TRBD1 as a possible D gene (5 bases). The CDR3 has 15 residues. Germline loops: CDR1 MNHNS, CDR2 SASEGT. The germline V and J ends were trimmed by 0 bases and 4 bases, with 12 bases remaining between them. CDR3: CASSEALTGPYGYTF. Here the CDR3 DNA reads TGTGCCAGCAGTGAAGCTCTAACAGGCCCCTATGGCTACACCTTC.

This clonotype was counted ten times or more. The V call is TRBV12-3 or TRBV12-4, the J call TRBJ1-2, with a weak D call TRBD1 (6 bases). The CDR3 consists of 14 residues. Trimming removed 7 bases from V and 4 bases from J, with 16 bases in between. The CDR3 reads CASTNRDRSYGYTF. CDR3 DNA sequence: TGTGCCAGCACGAACAGGGATCGGAGCTATGGCTACACCTTC.

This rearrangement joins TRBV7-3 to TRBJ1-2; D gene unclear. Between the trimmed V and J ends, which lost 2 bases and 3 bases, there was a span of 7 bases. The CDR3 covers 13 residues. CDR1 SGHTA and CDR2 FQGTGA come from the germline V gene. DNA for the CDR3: TGTGCCAGCAGCTTATGGGGAGACTATGGCTACACCTTC. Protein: CASSLWGDYGYTF.

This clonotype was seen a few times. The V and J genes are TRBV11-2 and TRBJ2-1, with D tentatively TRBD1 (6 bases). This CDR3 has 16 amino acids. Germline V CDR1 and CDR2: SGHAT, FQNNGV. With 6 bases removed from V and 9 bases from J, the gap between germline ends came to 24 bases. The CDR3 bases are TGTGCCAGCAGTTCATTATTGGACAGCAAAAACAGTGAGCAGTTCTTC. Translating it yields CASSSLLDSKNSEQFF.

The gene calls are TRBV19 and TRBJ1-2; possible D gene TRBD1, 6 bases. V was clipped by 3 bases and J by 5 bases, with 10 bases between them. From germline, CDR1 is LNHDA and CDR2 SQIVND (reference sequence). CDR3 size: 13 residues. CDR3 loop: CASSMDRTYGYTF. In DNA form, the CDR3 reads TGTGCCAGTAGTATGGACAGAACATATGGCTACACCTTC.

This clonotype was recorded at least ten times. DNA for the CDR3: TGTGCCAGCAGTGACTGGAGCGCCACCGTGAACACTGAAGCTTTCTTT. This translates into CASSDWSATVNTEAFF. This chain links TRBV6-6 with TRBJ1-1, with D hard to call. The CDR3 length is 16 residues. The V and J ends lost 5 bases and 0 bases respectively, with 16 bases between them. The germline V gene encodes CDR1 MNHNY and CDR2 SVGAGI (reference sequence).

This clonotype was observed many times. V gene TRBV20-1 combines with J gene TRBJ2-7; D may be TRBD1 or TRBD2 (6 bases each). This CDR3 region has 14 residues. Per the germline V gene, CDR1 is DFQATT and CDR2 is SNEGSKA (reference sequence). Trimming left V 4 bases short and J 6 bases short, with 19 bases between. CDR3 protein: CSAIEGGRLGEQYF. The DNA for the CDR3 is TGCAGTGCTATTGAGGGGGGCAGGTTGGGCGAGCAGTACTTC.

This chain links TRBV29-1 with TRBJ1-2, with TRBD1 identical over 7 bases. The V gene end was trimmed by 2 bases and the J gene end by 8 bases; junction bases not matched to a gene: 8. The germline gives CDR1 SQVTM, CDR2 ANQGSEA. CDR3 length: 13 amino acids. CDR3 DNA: TGCAGCGTTGAAAGCACTAGGGGGCGAGGCTACACCTTC. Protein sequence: CSVESTRGRGYTF.